Included here is one T cell receptor (beta chain) sequence, with context. Its cognate antigen is unknown. V dropped 0 bases and J dropped 1 base, with 12 bases sitting between them. The CDR3 contains 16 residues. Per germline, CDR1 SEHNR and CDR2 FQNEAQ (reference sequence). These data come from a study of CD8 T cells in Susac syndrome. Study as a whole: Patients with Susac syndrome were therapy-naive, taking corticosteroids, with some also receiving intravenous immunoglobulin, or taking intravenous immunoglobulin alone at the time their blood was drawn.

Broader study findings: Clonal expansion of Susac CD8+ cells peaked in TEMRA cells, and it also peaked in active patients.

RNA, at 0.5 to 1 ug, was reverse transcribed with random hexamers. TCR beta CDR3 was amplified by immunoSEQ covering 54 Vbeta and 13 Jbeta. TCRdb reanalysed the immunoSEQ multiplex PCR reads using MiXCR and keeps one entry per CDR3 protein. The sample shows 100,000 or so distinct CDR3 sequences, 95% of them seen only once. Sequencing input: CD8+ T cells from PBMCs. The rearrangement uses TRBV7-9 and TRBJ2-5; no firm D call. This clonotype was obtained from a human donor with Susac syndrome. Written as DNA, the CDR3 is TGTGCCAGCAGCTTAGCAGGCAGTAGAGGCCAAGAGACCCAGTACTTC. This translates into CASSLAGSRGQETQYF. Based on the CDR3 plus reference TRBV7-9 and TRBJ2-5, the full variable domain is DTGVSQNPRHKITKRGQNVTFRCDPISEHNRLYWYRQTLGQGPEFLTYFQNEAQLEKSRLLSDRFSAERPKGSFSTLEIQRTEQGDSAMYLCASSLAGSRGQETQYFGPGTRLLVL.